Shown below are 29 T cell receptor beta chains from a single sample sequenced in a study of CD8+ T cells in alopecia areata (dated by TCRdb to the late 2010s). The method behind the library was the immunoSEQ multiplex PCR assay. For TCR sequencing, RNA was extracted from every sample and reverse transcribed into cDNA to serve as template. As stored in TCRdb, this immuneACCESS dataset retains in-frame rearrangements with V and J assigned. A fraction of the clones does not appear; measured against another copy, unresolved V genes explain less than half of the discrepancy, and the remainder lacks a known reason. The sample table lists about 90,000 clones, 44% of them with a count of one. The biggest ten clones account for roughly a sixth of the sample. What the time point label conveys for this sample: around 26 weeks on oral tofacitinib. The intended sense of this specimen's treatment or condition label: oral pan-JAK inhibitor, 5-10 mg twice daily.

The sample was CD8+ T cells sorted from blood, taken at week 24, from a patient treated with tofacitinib. These receptors originate from a human donor with alopecia areata.

This clone showed up many times. V gene TRBV30 combines with J gene TRBJ1-2; D may be TRBD1 (6 bases). V was shortened by 2 bases and J by 4 bases, with 14 bases between the two germline ends. The CDR3 has 14 residues. Germline CDR1 and CDR2: GTSNPN and SVGIG (reference sequence). CDR3 sequence reads: CAWSPGQGAYGYTF. The DNA of the CDR3 is TGTGCCTGGAGTCCGGGACAAGGAGCCTATGGCTACACCTTC.

This chain connects TRBV7-9 to TRBJ2-3, with 7 bases aligning to TRBD1. The ends lost 5 bases at V and 1 base at J; junction bases unmatched: 15. The CDR3 is 18 amino acids. Germline V gene lookup returns CDR1 SEHNR and CDR2 FQNEAQ (reference sequence). CDR3 residues: CASSGRPRDQGGTDTQYF. For the CDR3, the DNA is TGTGCCAGCAGCGGGCGCCCCCGGGACCAGGGGGGCACAGATACGCAGTATTTT.

V and J are TRBV29-1 and TRBJ2-1; D is unclear. The V end lost 7 bases, the J end lost 1 base, and 14 bases lay between the germline ends. From germline, CDR1 is SQVTM and CDR2 ANQGSEA. CDR3 length equals 14 residues. The CDR3 is CSAPNGPSYNEQFF. Written as DNA, the CDR3 is TGCAGCGCTCCCAACGGGCCTTCCTACAATGAGCAGTTCTTC.

This clone was seen many times. The gene calls are TRBV9 and TRBJ1-5; D unclear. The germline V and J ends were trimmed by 0 bases and 4 bases, with 23 bases remaining between them. There are 19 residues in the CDR3. From germline, CDR1 is SGDLS and CDR2 YYNGEE. DNA for the CDR3: TGTGCCAGCAGCGTAGTCCCCAGGAGGCGTTCGTTCCCGAATCAGCCCCAGCATTTT. Its protein is CASSVVPRRRSFPNQPQHF.

The chain couples TRBV11-2 to TRBJ2-3; the D is unclear. V lost 0 bases and J 6 bases, leaving 16 bases between the germline ends. The CDR3 is 16 amino acids. CDR1 is SGHAT and CDR2 is FQNNGV in the germline V gene. For the CDR3, the DNA is TGTGCCAGCAGCTTAGATGCGGAATACCGCCGGGATACGCAGTATTTT. This encodes CASSLDAEYRRDTQYF.

The sample holds a few counts of this clone. The chain has TRBV29-1 and TRBJ2-7; 7 nucleotides agree with TRBD1. The germline gives CDR1 SQVTM, CDR2 ANQGSEA. The length of the CDR3 is 13 residues. Trimming at V came to 3 bases and at J to 2 bases, leaving 4 bases not matched to a gene. The CDR3 sequence: CSVEGDRPYEQYF. CDR3 sequence (DNA): TGCAGCGTTGAGGGGGACAGACCCTACGAGCAGTACTTC.

This clone was seen only a few times. CDR3 sequence reads: CASSQDRGTGWEQFF. In DNA, the CDR3 is TGCGCCAGCAGCCAAGATCGAGGGACAGGGTGGGAGCAGTTCTTC. V gene TRBV4-3 combines with J gene TRBJ2-1, with 9 nucleotides matching TRBD1. CDR3 length: 15 residues. Germline CDR1 reads LGHNA; CDR2 reads YSLEER. Trimming at V came to 0 bases and at J to 10 bases, leaving 7 bases not matched to a gene.

The CDR3 sequence is CASSQGYMNTEAFF. Here the CDR3 DNA reads TGTGCCAGCAGCCAGGGTTACATGAACACTGAAGCTTTCTTT. This chain links TRBV7-9 with TRBJ1-1; D is possibly TRBD1 (5 bases). The germline CDR1 and CDR2 sequences are SEHNR and FQNEAQ (reference sequence). Trimming shortened V by 5 bases and J by 0 bases, and 10 bases separated the two germline ends. This CDR3 region has 14 residues.

The genes are TRBV18 and TRBJ1-1; D is unresolved. CDR1 is KGHSH and CDR2 is LQKENI in the germline V gene. Trimming took 8 bases from V and 1 from J, leaving 17 bases between them. This CDR3 region has 15 residues. The CDR3 bases are TGTGCCAGCACCCTCGGGCGAGAGAGGAACACTGAAGCTTTCTTT. Translating gives CASTLGRERNTEAFF.

This clone was counted only a few times. A much larger clone differs by one base, so this may be a read error. The gene calls are TRBV11-2 and TRBJ2-5; D not certain. The V and J ends lost 5 bases and 2 bases respectively, with 9 bases between them. This CDR3 has 13 amino acids. Germline V gene sequence: CDR1 SGHAT, CDR2 FQNNGV. In DNA, the CDR3 is TGTGCCAGCAGCCAAGGTCAGCAAGAGACCCAGTACTTC. It yields the protein CASSQGQQETQYF.

This rearrangement joins TRBV4-1 to TRBJ1-2; D call uncertain. Per germline, CDR1 MGHRA and CDR2 YSYEKL. Trimming left V 1 base short and J 4 bases short, with 13 bases between. The CDR3 runs to 15 residues. CDR3 nucleotides: TGCGCCAGCAGCCAAGGCACCGGGCCGATCTATGGCTACACCTTC. Its protein is CASSQGTGPIYGYTF.

The J gene is TRBJ1-5, the V gene TRBV4-1; D remains unclear. Germline assignment: CDR1 MGHRA and CDR2 YSYEKL. V lost 4 bases to trimming and J lost 4 bases, with 14 bases between them. The CDR3 is 15 amino acids. For the CDR3, the DNA is TGCGCCAGCAGCCCGTACCACGGGAGTAATCAGCCCCAGCATTTT. It codes for CASSPYHGSNQPQHF.

This clone was observed a few times. The genes are TRBV6-1 and TRBJ1-2; tentatively, D is TRBD1 (5 bases). Germline V lookup: CDR1 MNHNS, CDR2 SASEGT. CDR3 length equals 15 residues. The V and J ends lost 3 bases and 0 bases respectively, with 11 bases between them. The CDR3 DNA is TGTGCCAGCAGTGACTCGGGACGGCCTAACTATGGCTACACCTTC. It codes for CASSDSGRPNYGYTF.

This clone was observed a handful of times. The gene calls are TRBV15 and TRBJ1-4; D gene uncertain. V lost 9 bases to trimming and J lost 7 bases, with 15 bases between them. Germline-derived CDR1 and CDR2 are LNHNV and YYDKDF (reference sequence). The CDR3 has 13 residues. The CDR3 loop reads CATQVSRAEKLFF. The CDR3 region has the DNA TGTGCCACGCAAGTTTCCCGGGCTGAAAAACTGTTTTTT.

V and J are TRBV29-1 and TRBJ2-3; TRBD1 agrees at 7 bases. The CDR3 is made up of 15 amino acids. V was pared by 7 bases and J by 2 bases, with 12 bases of the junction left unmatched. Germline V CDR1 and CDR2: SQVTM, ANQGSEA. CDR3 nucleotides: TGCAGCGCCCCAATCCGGGACAGTCCCACAGATACGCAGTATTTT. Translation gives CSAPIRDSPTDTQYF.

V usage is TRBV4-1 and J usage is TRBJ2-5; D may be TRBD1 or TRBD2 (7 bases each). The CDR3 covers 16 residues. Trimming removed 4 bases from V and 5 bases from J, with 20 bases in between. Germline lookup yields CDR1 MGHRA and CDR2 YSYEKL. The CDR3 is CASSLLQGGHGETQYF. In DNA, the CDR3 is TGCGCCAGCAGCCTACTCCAGGGGGGGCACGGGGAGACCCAGTACTTC.

CDR3 nucleotides: TGCAGCGTCTCCCCGGGACAGGGGGCTTACGAGCAGTACTTC. Protein product: CSVSPGQGAYEQYF. This chain links TRBV29-1 with TRBJ2-5; 12 bases fit TRBD1. The J call may be in error: the DNA end matches TRBJ2-7 better. CDR1 and CDR2 from the germline V gene are SQVTM and ANQGSEA. The CDR3 has 14 amino acids.

In this sample, this clone turned up a few times. V gene TRBV15 combines with J gene TRBJ2-1, with TRBD2 identical over 9 bases. The CDR3 is 16 residues long. The trim removed 0 bases at V and 4 bases at J, leaving 4 bases unmatched. The germline V gene encodes CDR1 LNHNV and CDR2 YYDKDF (reference sequence). CDR3: CATSREIAGAYNEQFF. CDR3 in DNA: TGTGCCACCAGCAGAGAGATAGCGGGAGCTTACAATGAGCAGTTCTTC.

This clone has more than one count but fewer than ten. The chain uses TRBV29-1 and TRBJ2-5, with D perhaps given as TRBD1 or TRBD2 (5 bases each). CDR1 is SQVTM and CDR2 is ANQGSEA in the germline V gene. V was pared by 4 bases and J by 3 bases, with 24 bases between. The CDR3 has 17 residues. Written as DNA, the CDR3 is TGCAGCGTTGTCACCTCACCCCCAGGGACGAGTAAAGAGACCCAGTACTTC. The encoded protein is CSVVTSPPGTSKETQYF.

With regard to this clone: A far larger clone is only one base removed, so a read error is likely. This sample includes further DNA sequences coding for the same CDR3. This rearrangement joins TRBV7-2 to TRBJ2-7; 9 bases map to TRBD2. The germline gives CDR1 SGHTA, CDR2 FQGNSA. There are 14 residues in the CDR3. The CDR3 DNA reads as TGTGCCAGCAGCTTATCTAGCGGGAACTACGAACAGTACTTC. It codes for CASSLSSGNYEQYF.

This clone was counted once. The chain recombines TRBV15 with TRBJ2-2; 9 bases agree with TRBD2. V trimming: 4 bases; J trimming: 4 bases; junction bases outside the gene matches: 7. Germline values: CDR1 LNHNV, CDR2 YYDKDF (reference sequence). The CDR3 runs to 16 residues. In nucleotides, the CDR3 is TGTGCCACCAGCACAACTAGCGGGCGAAGCACCGGGGAGCTGTTTTTT. This translates into CATSTTSGRSTGELFF.

The chain joins TRBV6-1 to TRBJ2-7; no reliable D call. Germline V gene data show CDR1 as MNHNS and CDR2 as SASEGT. V gave up 6 bases and J gave up 6 bases, with 15 bases separating them. The CDR3 totals 13 residues. The CDR3 DNA reads TGTGCCAGCAGCCGTGTTGGTCCGGGCGAGCAGTACTTC. Amino acids: CASSRVGPGEQYF.

The genes are TRBV25-1 and TRBJ2-7; 7 positions match TRBD1. The germline gives CDR1 MGHDK, CDR2 SYGVNS. After removal of 2 bases from V and 1 base from J, the junction contained 2 bases not matched to a gene. The CDR3 loop spans 14 amino acids. CDR3 nucleotides: TGTGCCAGCAGTGAAGAGGGACAGTCCTACGAGCAGTACTTC. This sequence encodes CASSEEGQSYEQYF.

This clone was picked up a small number of times. V is TRBV14 and J is TRBJ1-2; the D is unclear. Germline CDR1 reads SGHDN; CDR2 reads FVKESK. The CDR3 runs 14 residues. The V gene lost 4 bases and the J gene lost 4 bases, with 13 bases spanning the gap. As DNA, the CDR3 is TGTGCCAGCAGCCTTCGCGGGGAATTCTATGGCTACACCTTC. Its protein is CASSLRGEFYGYTF.

This clone was recorded only once. This CDR3 reads CASRPDRGDSGNTIYF. The CDR3 bases are TGTGCCAGCAGACCGGACAGGGGGGACTCTGGAAACACCATATATTTT. J is TRBJ1-3 and V is TRBV27; 10 bases match TRBD1. The CDR3 loop spans 16 amino acids. Per the germline V gene, CDR1 is MNHEY and CDR2 is SMNVEV (reference sequence). V dropped 6 bases and J dropped 0; count of bases not matched to a gene: 5.

About this clone: A junction end diverges from the germline sequence, so it may reflect a read error. The rearrangement uses TRBV7-3 and TRBJ1-1, with 9 bases matching TRBD1. The CDR3 consists of 14 residues. The germline V gene encodes CDR1 SGHTA and CDR2 FQGTGA. This CDR3 is CASSLTGGGTEAFF. CDR3 sequence (DNA): TGTGCCAGCAGCCTAACAGGGGGCGGCACTGAAGCTTTCTTT.

This clone was seen repeatedly, ten times or more. The chain joins TRBV6-1 to TRBJ2-5, with D hard to call. V was trimmed by 5 bases and J by 2 bases, leaving 12 bases between them. There are 14 residues in the CDR3. Germline V lookup: CDR1 MNHNS, CDR2 SASEGT. The CDR3 here is CASSSWTEQETQYF. The CDR3 DNA reads TGTGCCAGCAGTTCCTGGACCGAACAAGAGACCCAGTACTTC.

This clone was observed a handful of times. The rearrangement uses TRBV11-2 and TRBJ1-1; D possibly corresponds to TRBD1 (5 bases). The germline V gene has CDR1 SGHAT and CDR2 FQNNGV. The CDR3 contains 11 residues. V lost 1 base and J lost 10, with 7 bases in between. In DNA, the CDR3 is TGTGCCAGCAGCTTAGCGGGGGGAGCTTTCTTT. Translation: CASSLAGGAFF.

The chain uses TRBV4-1 and TRBJ2-7; perhaps TRBD2 as D (5 bases). Trimming stripped 3 bases from V and 4 bases from J, with 10 bases between. The CDR3 covers 13 residues. Germline CDR1 reads MGHRA; CDR2 reads YSYEKL. Here the CDR3 DNA reads TGCGCCAGCAGCCAGGAGGACCCGTACGAGCAGTACTTC. Protein sequence: CASSQEDPYEQYF.